Below are 5 T cell receptor beta chains sequenced from a single sample in a study of T cells expressing NK-cell markers. No DNA is given; TCRdb re-called the 5' RACE reads and lists each CDR3 protein once. In total, the table holds a few hundred thousand distinct CDR3 sequences. Sequenced input: blood T cells: a sorted CD56 or NKG2C T cell subset, CD4+ or CD8+ T cells, or bulk PBMC T cells (not recorded which). The receptors were sampled from a woman aged 50 to 65 in good health.

The chain joins TRBV3-1 to TRBJ2-7; the D call from TCRdb, TRBD1, cannot be confirmed without DNA. From germline, CDR1 is LGHDT and CDR2 YNNKEL (reference sequence). This CDR3 contains 14 residues. The chain's CDR3 is CASSRGSISYEQYF.

The V call is TRBV14, the J call TRBJ2-3; TCRdb lists TRBD2, though no DNA is available to test this call. Per germline, CDR1 SGHDN and CDR2 FVKESK. The length of the CDR3 is 18 residues. CDR3: CASSQSGAHYDPTDTQYF.

The chain recombines TRBV5-1 with TRBJ2-2; TCRdb's D call, TRBD2, is unchecked because there is no DNA. Germline CDR1 and CDR2: SGHRS and YFSETQ. This CDR3 contains 19 residues. The CDR3 is CASSLSPGLAGVFTGELFF.

This chain connects TRBV11-2 to TRBJ2-2; the TCRdb D gene call, TRBD2, has no DNA to confirm it. There are 15 residues in the CDR3. Germline CDR1 SGHAT, CDR2 FQNNGV. The CDR3 loop reads CASSFTSVNTGELFF.

The chain carries TRBV5-5 and TRBJ1-2; TCRdb lists TRBD1, though no DNA is available to test this call. CDR1 and CDR2 from the germline V gene are SGHKS and YYEKEE (reference sequence). This CDR3 comprises 14 residues. CDR3 sequence: CASSPITGNYGYTF.